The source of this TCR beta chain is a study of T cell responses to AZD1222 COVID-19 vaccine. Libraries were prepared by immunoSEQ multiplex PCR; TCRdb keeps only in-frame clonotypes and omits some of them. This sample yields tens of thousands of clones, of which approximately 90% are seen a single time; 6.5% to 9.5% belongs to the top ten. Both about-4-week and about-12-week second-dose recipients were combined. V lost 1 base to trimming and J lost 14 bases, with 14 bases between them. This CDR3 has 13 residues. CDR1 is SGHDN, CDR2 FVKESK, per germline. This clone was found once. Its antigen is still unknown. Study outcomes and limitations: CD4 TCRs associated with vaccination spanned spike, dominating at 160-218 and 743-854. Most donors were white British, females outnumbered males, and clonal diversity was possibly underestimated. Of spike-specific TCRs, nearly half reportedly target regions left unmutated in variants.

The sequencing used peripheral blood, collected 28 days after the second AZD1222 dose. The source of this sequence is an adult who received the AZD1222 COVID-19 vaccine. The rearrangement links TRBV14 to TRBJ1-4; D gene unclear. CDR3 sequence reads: CASSQVRDMSLFF. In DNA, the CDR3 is TGTGCCAGCAGCCAAGTTCGGGATATGAGCCTGTTTTTT.